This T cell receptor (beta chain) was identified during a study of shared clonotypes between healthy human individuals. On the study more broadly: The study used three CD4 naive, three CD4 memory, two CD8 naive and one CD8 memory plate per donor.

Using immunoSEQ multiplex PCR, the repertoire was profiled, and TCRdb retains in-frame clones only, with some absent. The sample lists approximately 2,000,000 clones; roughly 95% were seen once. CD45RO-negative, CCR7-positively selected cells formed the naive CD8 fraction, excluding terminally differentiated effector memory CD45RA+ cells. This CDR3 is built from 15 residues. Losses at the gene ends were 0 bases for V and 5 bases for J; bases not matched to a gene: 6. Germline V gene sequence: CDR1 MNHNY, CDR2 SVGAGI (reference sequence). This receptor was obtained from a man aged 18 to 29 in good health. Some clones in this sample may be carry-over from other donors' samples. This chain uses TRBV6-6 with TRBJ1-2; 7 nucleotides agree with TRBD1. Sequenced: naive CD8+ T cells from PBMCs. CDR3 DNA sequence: TGTGCCAGCAGTTACTCGGACAGGAGGGCTTATGGCTACACCTTC. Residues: CASSYSDRRAYGYTF.